This passage covers 23 T cell receptor beta chains from one sample sequenced in a study of identical twins. TCRdb re-derived calls from the 5' RACE reads in MiXCR, one entry per CDR3 protein. This sample carries some 500,000 distinct CDR3 sequences, about 14% of them seen once, and the ten largest clones take around 0.48%. This sample was also put to use in a study of yellow fever vaccine responses in identical twins.

Sample: CD4+ T cells sorted from blood. These receptors were taken from a woman in her late teens or twenties in good health.

The chain uses TRBV20-1 and TRBJ2-7; 9 bases fit TRBD1. With V trimmed by 3 bases and J by 5 bases, 8 bases remained unmatched. In germline, CDR1 is DFQATT, CDR2 SNEGSKA (reference sequence). This CDR3 region has 14 residues. The CDR3 coding sequence is TGCAGTGCTAGCCGCGACAGGGGGTTCCACGAGCAGTACTTC. It translates to CSASRDRGFHEQYF.

This clonotype was recorded at least ten times. CDR3 DNA: TGTGCCAGCAGCGTAGTCACAGGCGGCGAGCAGTACTTC. Encoded protein: CASSVVTGGEQYF. The chain recombines TRBV9 with TRBJ2-7; D possibly corresponds to TRBD1 (5 bases). Germline loops: CDR1 SGDLS, CDR2 YYNGEE. With 0 bases removed from V and 6 bases from J, the gap between germline ends came to 10 bases. This CDR3 spans 13 amino acids.

This clonotype was detected a few times. This CDR3 is CSADRTRPSRNEQFF. In DNA, the CDR3 is TGCAGTGCTGACCGGACTAGACCTTCGCGGAATGAGCAGTTCTTC. The rearrangement joins TRBV20-1 to TRBJ2-1; 7 bases map to TRBD2. V lost 5 bases and J lost 7; bases outside the gene matches: 14. Germline V gene sequence: CDR1 DFQATT, CDR2 SNEGSKA (reference sequence). This CDR3 contains 15 residues.

This clonotype was seen only a few times. The rearrangement uses TRBV28 and TRBJ2-5; D tentatively fits TRBD1 or TRBD2 (7 bases each). The germline V gene encodes CDR1 MDHEN and CDR2 SYDVKM. Trimming left V 8 bases short and J 4 bases short, with 17 bases between. The CDR3 extends over 14 amino acids. CDR3 amino acids: CASRYRGGAETQYF. The CDR3 DNA reads as TGTGCCAGCCGCTACAGGGGAGGGGCAGAGACCCAGTACTTC.

The CDR3 sequence is CASSHYTGTGRNEQFF. For the CDR3, the DNA is TGTGCCAGCAGCCATTATACCGGGACGGGACGGAATGAGCAGTTCTTC. The chain carries TRBV3-1 and TRBJ2-1, with D possibly being TRBD1 or TRBD2 (5 bases each). Trimming removed 3 bases from V and 7 bases from J, with 19 bases in between. The CDR3 spans 16 residues. Germline CDR1 LGHDT, CDR2 YNNKEL (reference sequence).

This clonotype was counted between two and nine times. This rearrangement joins TRBV20-1 to TRBJ2-3; D remains unclear. V dropped 1 base and J dropped 0 bases, with 14 bases sitting between them. The germline V gene encodes CDR1 DFQATT and CDR2 SNEGSKA (reference sequence). The length of the CDR3 is 16 residues. The chain's CDR3 is CSARGVYAPSTDTQYF. As DNA, the CDR3 is TGCAGTGCTAGAGGGGTCTATGCTCCTAGCACAGATACGCAGTATTTT.

The chain is built from TRBV9 and TRBJ2-1, with TRBD1 matching 7 bases. V shed 0 bases and J 6 bases; nucleotides not matched to a gene: 9. The CDR3 is 16 amino acids. The germline V gene has CDR1 SGDLS and CDR2 YYNGEE. CDR3 DNA: TGTGCCAGCAGCGTAGACGCAGGGGGAAGCATCAATGAGCAGTTCTTC. It encodes CASSVDAGGSINEQFF.

As to this clonotype: A much larger clone differs from this one at a single base, so this may be a read error. The genes are TRBV7-2 and TRBJ2-3; maybe TRBD2 (6 bases). This CDR3 region has 17 residues. Germline V gene data show CDR1 as SGHTA and CDR2 as FQGNSA. The DNA of the CDR3 is TGTGCCGGCAGCGATCCGATGCTAGCGTACCGCACAGATACGCAGTATTTT. Translated, it gives CAGSDPMLAYRTDTQYF.

This clonotype was seen more than once but under ten times. The V gene is TRBV6-1, the J gene TRBJ1-2; D is undetermined. This CDR3 spans 15 amino acids. Germline V lookup: CDR1 MNHNS, CDR2 SASEGT. Trimming cost V 0 bases and J 8 bases, with 16 bases left between them. The CDR3 sequence: CASSEAQGGVWGYTF. The CDR3 nucleotides are TGTGCCAGCAGTGAAGCGCAAGGCGGGGTTTGGGGCTACACCTTC.

V is TRBV7-9 and J is TRBJ2-3, with D maybe TRBD2 (6 bases). CDR3 length equals 14 residues. Germline V gives CDR1 SEHNR, CDR2 FQNEAQ (reference sequence). V was pared by 6 bases and J by 5 bases, with 15 bases between. The CDR3 reads CASSWGDGGDTQYF. CDR3 DNA sequence: TGTGCCAGCAGTTGGGGGGACGGGGGAGATACGCAGTATTTT.

This chain uses TRBV30 with TRBJ2-5; D not certain. V was trimmed by 6 bases and J by 3 bases, leaving 8 bases between them. This CDR3 has 11 amino acids. Germline values: CDR1 GTSNPN, CDR2 SVGIG (reference sequence). Written as DNA, the CDR3 is TGTGCCTGCACCACAAAAGAGACCCAGTACTTC. Protein sequence: CACTTKETQYF. Supplemented by reference TRBV30 and TRBJ2-5, the full variable domain reads SQTIHQWPATLVQPVGSPLSLECTVEGTSNPNLYWYRQAAGRGLQLLFYSVGIGQISSEVPQNLSASRPQDRQFILSSKKLLLSDSGFYLCACTTKETQYFGPGTRLLVL.

The CDR3 loop reads CASSLIYRRGSYEQYF. In nucleotides, the CDR3 is TGTGCCAGCAGCTTAATTTACCGCAGGGGCTCCTACGAGCAGTACTTC. The chain carries TRBV7-2 and TRBJ2-7; D may be TRBD1 (6 bases). CDR1 and CDR2 (germline): SGHTA, FQGNSA. CDR3 size: 16 residues. Trimming removed 2 bases at V and 0 bases at J, with 14 bases between. Supplemented by reference TRBV7-2 and TRBJ2-7, the full variable domain reads GAGVSQSPSNKVTEKGKDVELRCDPISGHTALYWYRQSLGQGLEFLIYFQGNSAPDKSGLPSDRFSAERTGGSVSTLTIQRTQQEDSAVYLCASSLIYRRGSYEQYFGPGTRLTVT.

This clonotype has more than one count but fewer than ten. The rearrangement links TRBV7-2 to TRBJ2-1; 10 nucleotides match TRBD2. Germline-derived CDR1 and CDR2 are SGHTA and FQGNSA. V gave up 3 bases and J gave up 4 bases; unmatched junction bases: 6. The CDR3 has 16 amino acids. CDR3: CASSLAAGGNYNEQFF. CDR3 sequence (DNA): TGTGCCAGCAGCTTGGCAGCGGGAGGGAATTACAATGAGCAGTTCTTC.

Here the CDR3 reads CASSQDFGNTEAFF. The CDR3, as DNA: TGTGCCAGCAGCCAAGATTTTGGGAACACTGAAGCTTTCTTT. The gene calls are TRBV14 and TRBJ1-1; D is unclear. Trimming cost V 0 bases and J 1 base, with 6 bases left between them. The CDR3 sequence is 14 residues long. The germline CDR1 and CDR2 sequences are SGHDN and FVKESK. The complete variable domain, with remaining parts taken from reference TRBV14 and TRBJ1-1, reads EAGVTQFPSHSVIEKGQTVTLRCDPISGHDNLYWYRRVMGKEIKFLLHFVKESKQDESGMPNNRFLAERTGGTYSTLKVQPAELEDSGVYFCASSQDFGNTEAFFGQGTRLTVV.

The rearrangement uses TRBV14 and TRBJ2-7, with D perhaps TRBD2 (5 bases). The V gene lost 4 bases and the J gene lost 2 bases, with 15 bases spanning the gap. The CDR3 covers 15 residues. CDR1 is SGHDN, CDR2 FVKESK, per germline. CDR3 protein: CASSRLGSGPYEQYF. The CDR3 coding sequence is TGTGCCAGCAGCCGATTAGGCAGCGGACCCTACGAGCAGTACTTC.

V usage is TRBV12-3 or TRBV12-4 and J usage is TRBJ1-2; TRBD1 might be the D (5 bases). The CDR3 spans 13 residues. Trimming pared 3 bases from V and 7 bases from J, leaving 12 bases between. CDR3 sequence reads: CASSFSSGGGYTF. The CDR3 DNA sequence: TGTGCCAGCAGTTTTAGCTCCGGGGGTGGCTACACCTTC.

The chain joins TRBV4-3 to TRBJ2-5; 7 bases fit TRBD2. The CDR3 runs to 16 residues. Germline V gene data show CDR1 as LGHNA and CDR2 as YSLEER. V lost 0 bases and J lost 1; bases outside the gene matches: 5. The CDR3 bases are TGCGCCAGCAGCCAAGAGCTAGCGGCATTCCAAGAGACCCAGTACTTC. As protein: CASSQELAAFQETQYF.

This clonotype appeared a few times. V usage is TRBV7-6 and J usage is TRBJ2-1; 9 bases map to TRBD2. Losses at the gene ends were 0 bases for V and 6 bases for J; bases not matched to a gene: 6. Germline V CDR1 and CDR2: SGHVS, FNYEAQ. This CDR3 has 16 residues. CDR3 loop: CASSLAGSSGINEQFF. The CDR3 coding sequence is TGTGCCAGCAGCTTAGCTGGCTCTAGCGGGATCAATGAGCAGTTCTTC.

This clonotype has ten or more counts. The chain couples TRBV20-1 to TRBJ2-3; D is perhaps TRBD2 (6 bases). V was pared by 6 bases and J by 1 base, with 11 bases between. Germline loops: CDR1 DFQATT, CDR2 SNEGSKA (reference sequence). The CDR3 spans 13 residues. The DNA for the CDR3 is TGCAGTGCCACCTCTAGCGGCACAGATACGCAGTATTTT. Amino acids: CSATSSGTDTQYF.

This clonotype has just a few counts. This rearrangement joins TRBV28 to TRBJ2-3, with D tentatively TRBD2 (5 bases). The germline V and J ends were trimmed by 6 bases and 0 bases, with 16 bases remaining between them. The CDR3 sequence is 16 residues long. Germline V gene sequence: CDR1 MDHEN, CDR2 SYDVKM. CDR3 bases: TGTGCCAGCAGCGAATGGAGGACTGAGAGCACAGATACGCAGTATTTT. It specifies CASSEWRTESTDTQYF.

This clonotype was observed a few times. DNA for the CDR3: TGCGCCAGCAGCTACGACAGGCCGAACACCGGGGAGCTGTTTTTT. This codes for CASSYDRPNTGELFF. The chain recombines TRBV5-1 with TRBJ2-2; D is possibly TRBD1 (6 bases). The germline V gene has CDR1 SGHRS and CDR2 YFSETQ. V lost 3 bases and J lost 0, with 9 bases in between. CDR3 size: 15 residues.

This clonotype was seen a handful of times. The chain carries TRBV7-9 and TRBJ1-2; the D gene is possibly TRBD1 (5 bases). The CDR3 totals 14 residues. CDR1 SEHNR and CDR2 FQNEAQ come from the germline V gene (reference sequence). The V end was cut by 4 bases, the J end by 4 bases, with 13 bases between. The CDR3 protein is CASSYRFESYGYTF. The DNA for the CDR3 is TGTGCCAGCAGCTACAGGTTTGAAAGCTATGGCTACACCTTC.

The gene calls are TRBV9 and TRBJ2-7; TRBD2 agrees at 8 bases. The CDR3 totals 15 residues. With 4 bases clipped from V and 0 bases from J, the junction kept 6 bases outside the gene matches. Per germline, CDR1 SGDLS and CDR2 YYNGEE. Written as DNA, the CDR3 is TGTGCCAGCAGCCTTGAGAGCGGGAGCTCCTACGAGCAGTACTTC. Its translation: CASSLESGSSYEQYF.